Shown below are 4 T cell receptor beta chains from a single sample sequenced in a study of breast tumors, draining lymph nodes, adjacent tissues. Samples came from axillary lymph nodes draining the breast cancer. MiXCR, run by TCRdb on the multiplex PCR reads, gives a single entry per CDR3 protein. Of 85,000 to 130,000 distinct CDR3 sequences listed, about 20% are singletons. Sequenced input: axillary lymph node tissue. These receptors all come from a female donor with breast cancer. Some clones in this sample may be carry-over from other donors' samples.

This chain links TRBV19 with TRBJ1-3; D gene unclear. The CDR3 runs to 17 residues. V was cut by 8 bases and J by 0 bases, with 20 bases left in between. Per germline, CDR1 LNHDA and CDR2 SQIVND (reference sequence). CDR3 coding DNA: TGTGCCAGTTCCGCCCGGATGGCCTGGCTCTCTGGAAACACCATATATTTT. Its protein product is CASSARMAWLSGNTIYF.

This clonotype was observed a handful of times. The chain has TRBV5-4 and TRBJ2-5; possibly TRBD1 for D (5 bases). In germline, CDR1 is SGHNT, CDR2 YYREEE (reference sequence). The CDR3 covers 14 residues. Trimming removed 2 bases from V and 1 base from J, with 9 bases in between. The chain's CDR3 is CASSLGATQETQYF. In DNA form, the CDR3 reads TGTGCCAGCAGCTTAGGGGCCACCCAAGAGACCCAGTACTTC.

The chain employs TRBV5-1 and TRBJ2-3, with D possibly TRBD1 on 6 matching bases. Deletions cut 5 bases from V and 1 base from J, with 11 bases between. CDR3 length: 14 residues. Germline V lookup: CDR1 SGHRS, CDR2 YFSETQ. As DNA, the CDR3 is TGCGCCAGCAGGCAGGGGCCGGGCACAGATACGCAGTATTTT. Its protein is CASRQGPGTDTQYF.

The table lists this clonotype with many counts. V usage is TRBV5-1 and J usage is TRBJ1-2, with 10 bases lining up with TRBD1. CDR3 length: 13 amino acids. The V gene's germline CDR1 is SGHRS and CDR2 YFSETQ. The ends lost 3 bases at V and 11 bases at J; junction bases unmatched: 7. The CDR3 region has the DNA TGCGCCAGCAGCTCACCGGGACAGGGGAGGTACACCTTC. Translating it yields CASSSPGQGRYTF.